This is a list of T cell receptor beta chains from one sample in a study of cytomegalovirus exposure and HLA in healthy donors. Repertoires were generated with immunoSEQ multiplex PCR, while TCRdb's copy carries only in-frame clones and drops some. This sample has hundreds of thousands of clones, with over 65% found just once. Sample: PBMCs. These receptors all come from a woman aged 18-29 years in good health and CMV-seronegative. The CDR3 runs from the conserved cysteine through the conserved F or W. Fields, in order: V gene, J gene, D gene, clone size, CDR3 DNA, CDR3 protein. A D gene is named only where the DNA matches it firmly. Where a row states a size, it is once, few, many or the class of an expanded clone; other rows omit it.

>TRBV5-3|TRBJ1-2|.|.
TGTGCCAGAAGCTCCCTCGGACAGTCTTCCTATGGCTACACCTTC
CARSSLGQSSYGYTF
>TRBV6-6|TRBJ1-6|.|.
TGTGCCAGCAGTGACTATAATTCACCCCTCCACTTT
CASSDYNSPLHF
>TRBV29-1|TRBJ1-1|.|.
TGCAGCGGACGGTCGGGGCTGGCAGGCTCTCGGAGTGAAGCTTTCTTT
CSGRSGLAGSRSEAFF
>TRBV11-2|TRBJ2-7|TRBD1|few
TGTGCCAGCAGCTCAGACAGGGGGTTCGAGCAGTACTTC
CASSSDRGFEQYF
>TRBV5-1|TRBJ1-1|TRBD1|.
TGCGCCAGCAGTCCCGGACAGGGCCTGAACACTGAAGCTTTCTTT
CASSPGQGLNTEAFF
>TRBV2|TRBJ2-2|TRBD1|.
TGTGCCAGCAGTGATGGGACAGGGGGATCCGGGGAGCTGTTTTTT
CASSDGTGGSGELFF
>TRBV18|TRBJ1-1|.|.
TGTGCCAGCTCACCGGGGGAGGAGAACACTGAAGCTTTCTTT
CASSPGEENTEAFF
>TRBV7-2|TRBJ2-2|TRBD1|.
TGTGCCAGCAGCCCACAGGGGGCTTATACCGGGGAGCTGTTTTTT
CASSPQGAYTGELFF
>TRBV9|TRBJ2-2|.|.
TGTGCCAGCAGCGTAAGGGGCGTGACGGGCACCGGGGAGCTGTTTTTT
CASSVRGVTGTGELFF
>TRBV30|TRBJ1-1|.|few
TGTGCCACAAAAGGGGGACTGATACCGAACACTGAAGCTTTCTTT
CATKGGLIPNTEAFF
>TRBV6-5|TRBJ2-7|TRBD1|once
TGTGCCAGCAGTCCGACAGGGAACTACGAGCAGTACTTC
CASSPTGNYEQYF
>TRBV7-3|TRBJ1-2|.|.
TGTGCCAGCAGCTTACGGGAGGGGGATGGCTACACCTTC
CASSLREGDGYTF
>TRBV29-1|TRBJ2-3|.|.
TGCAGCGGAGGCGCCGATACGCAGTATTTT
CSGGADTQYF
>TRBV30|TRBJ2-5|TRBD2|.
TGTGCCTGGAGTAGGCGGGGGGGCGGGGAGACCCAGTACTTC
CAWSRRGGGETQYF
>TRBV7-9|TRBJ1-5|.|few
TGTGCCAGCAGCTTAAGCGGTGGACAGCCCCAGCATTTT
CASSLSGGQPQHF
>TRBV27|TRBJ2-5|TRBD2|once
TGTGCCAGCAGTTTTGTTCGCGGGGGGGCTAATGAGACCCAGTACTTC
CASSFVRGGANETQYF
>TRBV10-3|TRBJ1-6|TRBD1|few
TGTGCCATCAGTCAGGACAGGGTGGGCTCACCCCTCCACTTT
CAISQDRVGSPLHF
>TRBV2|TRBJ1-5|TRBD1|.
TGTGCCAGCAGTACGGGACAGGGAAGGGGCCAGCCCCAGCATTTT
CASSTGQGRGQPQHF
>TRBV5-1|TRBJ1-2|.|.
TGCGCCAGCAGCGGGGCCCGGGCCTATGGCTACACCTTC
CASSGARAYGYTF
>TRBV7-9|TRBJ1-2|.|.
TGTGCCAGCAGCGCAGTCTATGGCTACACCTTC
CASSAVYGYTF
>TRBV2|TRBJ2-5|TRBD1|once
TGTGCCAGCGATATCGACAGGGGCAGCGAGACCCAGTACTTC
CASDIDRGSETQYF
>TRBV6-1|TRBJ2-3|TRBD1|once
TGTGCCAGCAGTGAACACAGGGGCCTTAGCACAGATACGCAGTATTTT
CASSEHRGLSTDTQYF
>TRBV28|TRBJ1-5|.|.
TGTGCCAGCAGTTTAGGGCAGGGGTGGACTCAGCCCCAGCATTTT
CASSLGQGWTQPQHF
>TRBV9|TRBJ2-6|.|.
TGTGCCAGCAGCCAAGGAGGATATGGGGCCAACGTCCTGACTTTC
CASSQGGYGANVLTF
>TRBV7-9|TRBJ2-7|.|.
TGTGCCAGCAGCGGGACCGACGAGCAGTACTTC
CASSGTDEQYF
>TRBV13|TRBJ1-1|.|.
TGTGCCAGCAGCGATGCGACAGGTTGGAACACTGAAGCTTTCTTT
CASSDATGWNTEAFF
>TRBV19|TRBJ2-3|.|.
TGTGCCAGTATGAAATCTAGCGAAGATACGCAGTATTTT
CASMKSSEDTQYF
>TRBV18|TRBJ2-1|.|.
TGTGCCAGCTCATCCTTCGGGAATGAGCAGTTCTTC
CASSSFGNEQFF
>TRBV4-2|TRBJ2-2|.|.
TGTGCCAGCAGCCAAGGCCTGAACACCGGGGAGCTGTTTTTT
CASSQGLNTGELFF
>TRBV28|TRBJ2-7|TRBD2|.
TGTGCCAGCAGTTTAGCGGGAGGGGCCTACGAGCAGTACTTC
CASSLAGGAYEQYF
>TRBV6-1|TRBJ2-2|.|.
TGTGGGACAGATCCTTTTAACACCGGGGAGCTGTTTTTT
CGTDPFNTGELFF
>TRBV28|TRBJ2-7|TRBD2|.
TGTGCCAGCAAGTCAGGGGCTAGCGGGAGTGCCAACGAGCAGTACTTC
CASKSGASGSANEQYF
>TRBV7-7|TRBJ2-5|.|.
TGTGCCAGCAGCCGGGGCCCCACTCAAGAGACCCAGTACTTC
CASSRGPTQETQYF
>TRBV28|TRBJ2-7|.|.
TGTGCCAGCAGTTTCCTACGGGACGGCTACGAGCAGTACTTC
CASSFLRDGYEQYF
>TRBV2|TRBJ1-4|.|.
TGTGCCTCCGGGACGGATTATGAAAAACTGTTTTTT
CASGTDYEKLFF
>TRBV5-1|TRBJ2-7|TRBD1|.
TGCGCCAGCAGCTCCTGGCAGGGGGCGGTCGACGAGCAGTACTTC
CASSSWQGAVDEQYF
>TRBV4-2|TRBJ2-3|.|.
TGTGCCAGCAGCCAAGAGACGGAGTTCACAGATACGCAGTATTTT
CASSQETEFTDTQYF
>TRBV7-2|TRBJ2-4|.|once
TGTGCCAGCAGCTTTGCTGGGAAAAACATTCAGTACTTC
CASSFAGKNIQYF
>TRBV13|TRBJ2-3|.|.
TGTGCCAGCAGCAAGCGAGGGATTACAGATACGCAGTATTTT
CASSKRGITDTQYF
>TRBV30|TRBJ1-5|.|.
TGTGCCTGGGGGGTGGGGGGTACCCAGCCCCAGCATTTT
CAWGVGGTQPQHF
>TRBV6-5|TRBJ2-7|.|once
TGTGCCAGCAGTTACTCGGAAGGGATGCACGAGCAGTACTTC
CASSYSEGMHEQYF
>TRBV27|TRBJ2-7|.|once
TGTGCCAGCAGTTTCAGGCAGGGTCTCAAGGAGCAGTACTTC
CASSFRQGLKEQYF
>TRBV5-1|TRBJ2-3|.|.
TGCGCCAGCAGCTTGTCCAGGGTAGTCACAGATACGCAGTATTTT
CASSLSRVVTDTQYF
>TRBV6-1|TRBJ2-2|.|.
TGTGCCAGCCGATGGGGACGGAGGAACACCGGGGAGCTGTTTTTT
CASRWGRRNTGELFF
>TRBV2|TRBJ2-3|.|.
TGTGCCGACGGACTGGAGGTTGGTACGCAGTATTTT
CADGLEVGTQYF
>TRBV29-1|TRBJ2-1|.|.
TGCAGCGGGCGGTTGTCCGGGGTCTACAATGAGCAGTTCTTC
CSGRLSGVYNEQFF
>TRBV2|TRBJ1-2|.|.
TGTGCCAGCAATCGGGACCGGCGGGCTGGCTACACCTTC
CASNRDRRAGYTF
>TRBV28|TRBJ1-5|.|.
TGTGCCAGCATCCAGGGACTAAGCAATCAGCCCCAGCATTTT
CASIQGLSNQPQHF
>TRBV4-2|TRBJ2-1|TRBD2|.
TGTGCCAGCAGCCCACGGGGCAGCGGGGGCTACAATGAGCAGTTCTTC
CASSPRGSGGYNEQFF
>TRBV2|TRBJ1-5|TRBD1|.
TGTGCCAGCAGGGTCGGGACAGGGGGTGGCAATCAGCCCCAGCATTTT
CASRVGTGGGNQPQHF